The rows below give T cell receptor beta chains drawn from one sample of a study of PD-1 blockade in classical Hodgkin lymphoma. This table comes from immunoSEQ multiplex PCR, and its TCRdb copy is limited to in-frame clones, with some not included. Among approximately 89,000 clones listed, around 80% were seen once. Sequenced material: peripheral blood mononuclear cells (PBMCs), taken before the fourth cycle of nivolumab. Every receptor here comes from a human donor with classical Hodgkin lymphoma. Both conserved end residues are part of each CDR3. A D gene is named only where the DNA matches it firmly. Expanded clones get a size class; other rows say once, few or many, or leave the size out.

J gene: TRBJ1-2; CDR3 length: 14; D gene: -; clone size: -; V gene: TRBV5-4; CDR3 protein: CASSLDTGSNGYTF; CDR3 DNA: TGTGCCAGCAGCTTGGATACAGGGTCCAATGGCTACACCTTC
J gene: TRBJ2-7; CDR3 length: 16; D gene: TRBD2; clone size: -; V gene: TRBV5-5; CDR3 protein: CASIWEGGGSSYEQYF; CDR3 DNA: TGTGCCAGCATCTGGGAGGGAGGAGGCAGCTCCTACGAGCAGTACTTC
J gene: TRBJ2-3; CDR3 length: 13; D gene: -; clone size: few; V gene: TRBV6-1; CDR3 protein: CASNPKGTDTQYF; CDR3 DNA: TGTGCCAGCAATCCTAAGGGCACAGATACGCAGTATTTT
J gene: TRBJ1-2; CDR3 length: 12; D gene: -; clone size: -; V gene: TRBV7-9; CDR3 protein: CASSNRERGYTF; CDR3 DNA: TGTGCCAGCAGTAACAGGGAACGTGGCTACACCTTC
J gene: TRBJ2-1; CDR3 length: 19; D gene: TRBD2; clone size: -; V gene: TRBV2; CDR3 protein: CASRILAGSSLSSYNEQFF; CDR3 DNA: TGTGCCAGCAGGATACTAGCGGGGAGTAGTCTGAGCTCCTACAATGAGCAGTTCTTC
J gene: TRBJ2-1; CDR3 length: 12; D gene: -; clone size: -; V gene: TRBV10-3; CDR3 protein: CAIKVGGDEQFF; CDR3 DNA: TGTGCCATCAAAGTGGGGGGCGATGAGCAGTTCTTC
J gene: TRBJ1-2; CDR3 length: 15; D gene: -; clone size: -; V gene: TRBV7-2; CDR3 protein: CASSSFGGLHYGYTF; CDR3 DNA: TGTGCCAGCAGCTCCTTCGGGGGACTACACTATGGCTACACCTTC
J gene: TRBJ2-7; CDR3 length: 15; D gene: TRBD1; clone size: -; V gene: TRBV7-8; CDR3 protein: CASSLGAGGYYEQYF; CDR3 DNA: TGTGCCAGCAGCTTAGGGGCAGGGGGATACTACGAGCAGTACTTC
J gene: TRBJ2-7; CDR3 length: 18; D gene: TRBD2; clone size: -; V gene: TRBV7-6; CDR3 protein: CASSLVSVAAGGSPILFF; CDR3 DNA: TGTGCCAGCAGCTTAGTGTCGGTAGCTGCGGGAGGATCCCCCATTCTATTCTTC
J gene: TRBJ1-3; CDR3 length: 14; D gene: -; clone size: once; V gene: TRBV5-6; CDR3 protein: CASSLDRSGNTIYF; CDR3 DNA: TGTGCCAGCAGCTTGGATAGGAGTGGAAACACCATATATTTT
J gene: TRBJ2-7; CDR3 length: 14; D gene: TRBD2; clone size: -; V gene: TRBV5-1; CDR3 protein: CASSSAGDGYEQYF; CDR3 DNA: TGCGCCAGCAGCTCAGCGGGGGACGGGTACGAGCAGTACTTC
J gene: TRBJ2-4; CDR3 length: 15; D gene: TRBD1; clone size: -; V gene: TRBV5-1; CDR3 protein: CASSVRQGGGGIQYF; CDR3 DNA: TGCGCCAGCAGCGTCCGACAGGGGGGCGGAGGCATTCAGTACTTC
J gene: TRBJ2-2; CDR3 length: 13; D gene: TRBD1; clone size: -; V gene: TRBV30; CDR3 protein: CAYGQGAGGELFF; CDR3 DNA: TGTGCCTACGGACAGGGGGCAGGCGGGGAGCTGTTTTTT
J gene: TRBJ1-1; CDR3 length: 15; D gene: -; clone size: few; V gene: TRBV9; CDR3 protein: CASSVGGLLNTEAFF; CDR3 DNA: TGTGCCAGCAGCGTAGGTGGGCTCCTGAACACTGAAGCTTTCTTT
J gene: TRBJ1-1; CDR3 length: 14; D gene: -; clone size: -; V gene: TRBV19; CDR3 protein: CASSQGLLNTEAFF; CDR3 DNA: TGTGCCAGTAGTCAGGGACTACTGAACACTGAAGCTTTCTTT
J gene: TRBJ1-2; CDR3 length: 14; D gene: -; clone size: -; V gene: TRBV19; CDR3 protein: CASSQSTGPYGYTF; CDR3 DNA: TGTGCCAGTAGTCAATCGACAGGACCCTATGGCTACACCTTC
J gene: TRBJ2-7; CDR3 length: 16; D gene: TRBD1; clone size: once; V gene: TRBV19; CDR3 protein: CASSMDTGTGFYEQYF; CDR3 DNA: TGTGCCAGTAGTATGGACACCGGGACAGGGTTTTACGAGCAGTACTTC
J gene: TRBJ1-6; CDR3 length: 17; D gene: -; clone size: -; V gene: TRBV2; CDR3 protein: CASSDRGRGRWISPLHF; CDR3 DNA: TGTGCCAGCAGTGACCGGGGCAGAGGGCGTTGGATTTCACCCCTCCACTTT
J gene: TRBJ2-3; CDR3 length: 15; D gene: TRBD2; clone size: once; V gene: TRBV29-1; CDR3 protein: CSVKGTSGGTDTQYF; CDR3 DNA: TGCAGCGTGAAGGGGACTAGCGGGGGCACAGATACGCAGTATTTT
J gene: TRBJ2-2; CDR3 length: 12; D gene: -; clone size: once; V gene: TRBV7-9; CDR3 protein: CASSSEYGELFF; CDR3 DNA: TGTGCCAGCAGCTCCGAGTACGGGGAGCTGTTTTTT
J gene: TRBJ2-5; CDR3 length: 13; D gene: -; clone size: -; V gene: TRBV7-2; CDR3 protein: CASSYSRRETQYF; CDR3 DNA: TGTGCCAGCAGCTACAGCAGGCGGGAGACCCAGTACTTC
J gene: TRBJ2-5; CDR3 length: 14; D gene: -; clone size: -; V gene: TRBV5-1; CDR3 protein: CASSLASDQETQYF; CDR3 DNA: TGCGCCAGCAGCTTGGCGTCGGACCAAGAGACCCAGTACTTC
J gene: TRBJ1-2; CDR3 length: 12; D gene: -; clone size: -; V gene: TRBV6-5; CDR3 protein: CASSTGGGGYTF; CDR3 DNA: TGTGCCAGCAGCACGGGAGGGGGTGGCTACACCTTC
J gene: TRBJ1-1; CDR3 length: 13; D gene: -; clone size: -; V gene: TRBV6-5; CDR3 protein: CASSYSAGTEAFF; CDR3 DNA: TGTGCCAGCAGTTACTCAGCAGGCACTGAAGCTTTCTTT
J gene: TRBJ1-1; CDR3 length: 15; D gene: -; clone size: -; V gene: TRBV12-5; CDR3 protein: CASGEPFDRGTEAFF; CDR3 DNA: TGTGCTAGTGGCGAACCCTTCGACAGAGGCACTGAAGCTTTCTTT
J gene: TRBJ1-2; CDR3 length: 14; D gene: TRBD1; clone size: -; V gene: TRBV5-5; CDR3 protein: CASSPGTGMDGYTF; CDR3 DNA: TGTGCCAGCAGCCCAGGGACAGGGATGGATGGCTACACCTTC
J gene: TRBJ1-1; CDR3 length: 15; D gene: TRBD1; clone size: few; V gene: TRBV11-2; CDR3 protein: CASSSIRSGQGIAFF; CDR3 DNA: TGTGCCAGCAGCTCAATCCGATCGGGACAGGGGATCGCTTTCTTT
J gene: TRBJ2-5; CDR3 length: 16; D gene: -; clone size: -; V gene: TRBV5-1; CDR3 protein: CASSLGRHRYQETQYF; CDR3 DNA: TGCGCCAGCAGCTTGGGGAGACATCGGTACCAAGAGACCCAGTACTTC
J gene: TRBJ1-5; CDR3 length: 16; D gene: TRBD1; clone size: many; V gene: TRBV27; CDR3 protein: CASRPGTGDSNQPQHF; CDR3 DNA: TGTGCCAGCAGACCGGGGACAGGGGATAGCAATCAGCCCCAGCATTTT
J gene: TRBJ2-2; CDR3 length: 12; D gene: -; clone size: -; V gene: TRBV28; CDR3 protein: CASERNTGELFF; CDR3 DNA: TGTGCCAGCGAACGGAACACCGGGGAGCTGTTTTTT
J gene: TRBJ2-2; CDR3 length: 15; D gene: TRBD1; clone size: -; V gene: TRBV30; CDR3 protein: CAWSRGLRFTGELFF; CDR3 DNA: TGTGCCTGGAGTAGGGGGCTGAGGTTCACCGGGGAGCTGTTTTTT
J gene: TRBJ1-1; CDR3 length: 15; D gene: TRBD1; clone size: once; V gene: TRBV18; CDR3 protein: CASSPRQGADTEAFF; CDR3 DNA: TGTGCCAGCTCGCCGCGACAGGGGGCCGACACTGAAGCTTTCTTT
J gene: TRBJ2-7; CDR3 length: 15; D gene: TRBD2; clone size: -; V gene: TRBV11-2; CDR3 protein: CASTPRGDYSYEQYF; CDR3 DNA: TGTGCCAGCACCCCACGGGGGGATTACTCCTACGAGCAGTACTTC
J gene: TRBJ2-7; CDR3 length: 14; D gene: -; clone size: -; V gene: TRBV18; CDR3 protein: CASSPNRNSYEQYF; CDR3 DNA: TGTGCCAGCTCACCAAACAGGAACTCCTACGAGCAGTACTTC
J gene: TRBJ1-4; CDR3 length: 15; D gene: -; clone size: -; V gene: TRBV7-9; CDR3 protein: CASSLDAGASEKLFF; CDR3 DNA: TGTGCCAGCAGCTTAGACGCGGGGGCGTCGGAAAAACTGTTTTTT
J gene: TRBJ1-1; CDR3 length: 13; D gene: -; clone size: -; V gene: TRBV4-2; CDR3 protein: CASSLGENTEAFF; CDR3 DNA: TGTGCCAGCAGCTTGGGCGAGAACACTGAAGCTTTCTTT
J gene: TRBJ2-7; CDR3 length: 16; D gene: -; clone size: -; V gene: TRBV4-1; CDR3 protein: CASSLTRTAPGDEQYF; CDR3 DNA: TGCGCCAGCAGCCTTACCCGGACAGCCCCGGGGGACGAGCAGTACTTC
J gene: TRBJ2-3; CDR3 length: 14; D gene: -; clone size: -; V gene: TRBV30; CDR3 protein: CAWTEGQITDTQYF; CDR3 DNA: TGTGCCTGGACCGAAGGACAGATCACAGATACGCAGTATTTT
J gene: TRBJ1-3; CDR3 length: 16; D gene: -; clone size: -; V gene: TRBV10-2; CDR3 protein: CASSDRVIQTGNTIYF; CDR3 DNA: TGCGCCAGCAGTGATCGGGTTATACAGACTGGAAACACCATATATTTT
J gene: TRBJ2-3; CDR3 length: 15; D gene: -; clone size: -; V gene: TRBV11-3; CDR3 protein: CASSLDRGVSDTQYF; CDR3 DNA: TGTGCCAGCAGCTTAGATCGCGGGGTTTCAGATACGCAGTATTTT
J gene: TRBJ2-6; CDR3 length: 16; D gene: -; clone size: -; V gene: TRBV30; CDR3 protein: CAWTGGNWAGANVLTF; CDR3 DNA: TGTGCCTGGACGGGCGGGAATTGGGCTGGGGCCAACGTCCTGACTTTC
J gene: TRBJ1-5; CDR3 length: 16; D gene: TRBD1; clone size: once; V gene: TRBV18; CDR3 protein: CASSPGDRVSNQPQHF; CDR3 DNA: TGTGCCAGCTCACCCGGGGACAGGGTTTCCAATCAGCCCCAGCATTTT
J gene: TRBJ2-7; CDR3 length: 13; D gene: -; clone size: -; V gene: TRBV11-2; CDR3 protein: CASSSDGTYEQYF; CDR3 DNA: TGTGCCAGCAGCTCGGACGGAACCTACGAGCAGTACTTC
J gene: TRBJ1-2; CDR3 length: 14; D gene: TRBD1; clone size: -; V gene: TRBV6-5; CDR3 protein: CASSYSGTAGGYTF; CDR3 DNA: TGTGCCAGCAGTTACTCAGGGACAGCGGGCGGCTACACCTTC
J gene: TRBJ2-2; CDR3 length: 14; D gene: -; clone size: -; V gene: TRBV9; CDR3 protein: CASTRSGNTGELFF; CDR3 DNA: TGTGCCAGCACCCGGAGTGGGAACACCGGGGAGCTGTTTTTT
J gene: TRBJ2-1; CDR3 length: 14; D gene: -; clone size: -; V gene: TRBV28; CDR3 protein: CASSLPSPQNEQFF; CDR3 DNA: TGTGCCAGCAGTCTTCCCAGCCCCCAAAATGAGCAGTTCTTC
J gene: TRBJ1-1; CDR3 length: 13; D gene: TRBD1; clone size: -; V gene: TRBV6-4; CDR3 protein: CASSQTGDREAFF; CDR3 DNA: TGTGCCAGCAGCCAGACAGGGGACAGGGAAGCTTTCTTT
J gene: TRBJ1-2; CDR3 length: 13; D gene: TRBD1; clone size: -; V gene: TRBV29-1; CDR3 protein: CSVPGQGVYGYTF; CDR3 DNA: TGCAGCGTCCCGGGACAGGGAGTCTATGGCTACACCTTC
J gene: TRBJ2-1; CDR3 length: 17; D gene: TRBD2; clone size: -; V gene: TRBV5-4; CDR3 protein: CASSSLAGGDSYNEQFF; CDR3 DNA: TGTGCCAGCAGCTCCTTAGCGGGAGGGGACTCCTACAATGAGCAGTTCTTC
J gene: TRBJ1-1; CDR3 length: 14; D gene: TRBD1; clone size: -; V gene: TRBV10-3; CDR3 protein: CAISGTAMNTEAFF; CDR3 DNA: TGTGCCATCAGCGGGACAGCTATGAACACTGAAGCTTTCTTT